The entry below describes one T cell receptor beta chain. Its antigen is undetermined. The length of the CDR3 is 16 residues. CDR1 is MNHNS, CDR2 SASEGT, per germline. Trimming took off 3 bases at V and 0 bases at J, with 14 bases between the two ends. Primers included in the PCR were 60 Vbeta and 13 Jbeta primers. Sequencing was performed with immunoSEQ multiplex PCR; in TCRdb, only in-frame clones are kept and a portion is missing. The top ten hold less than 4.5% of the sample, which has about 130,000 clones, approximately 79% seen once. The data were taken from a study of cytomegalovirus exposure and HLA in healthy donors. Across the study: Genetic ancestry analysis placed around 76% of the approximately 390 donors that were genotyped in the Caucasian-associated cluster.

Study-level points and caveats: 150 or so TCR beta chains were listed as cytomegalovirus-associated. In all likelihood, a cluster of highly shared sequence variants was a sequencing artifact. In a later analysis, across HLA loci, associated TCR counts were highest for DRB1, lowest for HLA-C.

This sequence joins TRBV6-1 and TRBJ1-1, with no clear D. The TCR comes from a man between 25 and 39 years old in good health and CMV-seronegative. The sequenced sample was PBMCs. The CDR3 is CASSDPGQNLNTEAFF. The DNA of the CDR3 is TGTGCCAGCAGTGACCCGGGTCAAAATTTGAACACTGAAGCTTTCTTT.